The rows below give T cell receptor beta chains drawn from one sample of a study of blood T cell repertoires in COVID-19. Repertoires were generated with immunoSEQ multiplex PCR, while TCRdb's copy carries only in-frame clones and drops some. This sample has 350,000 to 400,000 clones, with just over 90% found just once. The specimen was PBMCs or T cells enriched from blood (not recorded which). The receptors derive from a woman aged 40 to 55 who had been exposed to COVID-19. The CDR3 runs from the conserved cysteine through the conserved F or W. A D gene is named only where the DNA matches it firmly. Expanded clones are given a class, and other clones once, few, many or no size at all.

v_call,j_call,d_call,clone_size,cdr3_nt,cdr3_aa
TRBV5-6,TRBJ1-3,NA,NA,TGTGCCAGCAGCTTGGGAGGGAGTCTAACTGGAAACACCATATATTTT,CASSLGGSLTGNTIYF
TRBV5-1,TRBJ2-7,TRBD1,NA,TGCGCCAGCAGCTTGGGGGACAGACCGCGACAGTACTTC,CASSLGDRPRQYF
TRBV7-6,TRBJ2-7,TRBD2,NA,TGTGCCAGCAGCTTAACTAGCGGCTACGAGCAGTACTTC,CASSLTSGYEQYF
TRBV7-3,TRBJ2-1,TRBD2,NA,TGTGCCAGCAGCTTCCTTCCCCCGCGGGGACTAGTTAACAATGAGCAGTTCTTC,CASSFLPPRGLVNNEQFF
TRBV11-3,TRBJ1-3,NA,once,TGTGCCAGCAGGCGTGGAAACACCATATATTTT,CASRRGNTIYF
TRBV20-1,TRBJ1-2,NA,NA,TGCAGTGCTGGGGCGCCTGGCTACACCTTC,CSAGAPGYTF
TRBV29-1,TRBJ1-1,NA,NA,TGCAGCGTCCGGAAGACAGCCGCGAACACTGAAGCTTTCTTT,CSVRKTAANTEAFF
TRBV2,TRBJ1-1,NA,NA,TGTGCCAGCAGTGATCAGGGGAGGAACACTGAAGCTTTCTTT,CASSDQGRNTEAFF
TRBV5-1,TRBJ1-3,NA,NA,TGCGCCAGCAGCTTGTACCCCCAGGGGTTTTCTGGAAACACCATATATTTT,CASSLYPQGFSGNTIYF
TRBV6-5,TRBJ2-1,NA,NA,TGTGCCAGCAGGCGGGCTCCCCAAACCAATGAGCAGTTCTTC,CASRRAPQTNEQFF
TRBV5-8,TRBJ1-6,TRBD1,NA,TGTGCCAGCAGCTTGGGAACCGGGACAGGGGCAAGCTCCTATAATTCACCCCTCCACTTT,CASSLGTGTGASSYNSPLHF
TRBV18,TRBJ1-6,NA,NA,TGTGCCAGCTCCCTCAACGAAGAGAATTCACCCCTCCACTTT,CASSLNEENSPLHF
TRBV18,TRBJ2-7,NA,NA,TGTGCCAGCTCACCGGTAGACAGCTACTCCTACGAGCAGTACTTC,CASSPVDSYSYEQYF
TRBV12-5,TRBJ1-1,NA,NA,TGTGCTAGTGGCGGGGAGGGGAGGACTGAAGCTTTCTTT,CASGGEGRTEAFF
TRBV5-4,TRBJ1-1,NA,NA,TGTGCCAGCAGCTTGGGGGGCGCAGGGAACACTGAAGCTTTCTTT,CASSLGGAGNTEAFF
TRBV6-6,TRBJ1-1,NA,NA,TGTGCCAGCAGTTACTCCCCGCGGGGGGGAGTTACTGAAGCTTTCTTT,CASSYSPRGGVTEAFF
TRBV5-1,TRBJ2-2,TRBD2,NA,TGCGCCAGCAGCGTGACTAGCTCGAACACCGGGGAGCTGTTTTTT,CASSVTSSNTGELFF
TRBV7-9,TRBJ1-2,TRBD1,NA,TGTGCCAGCAGCCGATCGGGACAGGGGGCTGGGGGCTACACCTTC,CASSRSGQGAGGYTF
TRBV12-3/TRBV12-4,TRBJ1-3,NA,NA,TGTGCCAGCAGTTTGAGAACTGGAAACACCATATATTTT,CASSLRTGNTIYF
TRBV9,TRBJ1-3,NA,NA,TGTGCCAGCAGCGCCACTCGGACAGTCTCTGGAAACACCATATATTTT,CASSATRTVSGNTIYF
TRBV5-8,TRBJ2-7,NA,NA,TGTGCCAGCAGCACACAACAGGGGAGGAAGTCCTACGAGCAGTACTTC,CASSTQQGRKSYEQYF
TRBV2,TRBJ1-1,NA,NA,TGTGCCAGCAGTGGAGAAACGAACACTGAAGCTTTCTTT,CASSGETNTEAFF
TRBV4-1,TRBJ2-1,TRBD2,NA,TGCGCCAGCAGCCGTCTAGGACTAGCCTACAATGAGCAGTTCTTC,CASSRLGLAYNEQFF
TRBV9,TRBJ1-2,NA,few,TGTGCCAGCAGTTTCGAACAGGGTCTGGGTGGCTACACCTTC,CASSFEQGLGGYTF
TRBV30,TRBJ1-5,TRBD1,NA,TGTGCCTGGAGTGGGACAGGGCAACAGCCCCAGCATTTT,CAWSGTGQQPQHF
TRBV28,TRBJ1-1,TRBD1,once,TGTGCCAGCAGTGGCCATCTCGGGACAGCCACTGAAGCTTTCTTT,CASSGHLGTATEAFF
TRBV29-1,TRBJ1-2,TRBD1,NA,TGCAGCGTTGAAGATCCCGCGCGGTCAGGGGGTGGCTACACCTTC,CSVEDPARSGGGYTF
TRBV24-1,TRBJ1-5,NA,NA,TGTGCCACCAGTGACCAGGGGTGGGAGCCCCAGCATTTT,CATSDQGWEPQHF
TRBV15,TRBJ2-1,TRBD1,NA,TGTGCCACCAGCAGAACAGGGGATGAGCAGTTCTTC,CATSRTGDEQFF
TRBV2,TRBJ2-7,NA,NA,TGTGCCAGCAGTGGCAGAGGCATGAAGAGCTCCTACGAGCAGTACTTC,CASSGRGMKSSYEQYF
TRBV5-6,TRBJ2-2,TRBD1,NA,TGTGCCAGCAGCGGGGGCCCCGGGCAGGGGGCAGGGACCGGGGAGCTGTTTTTT,CASSGGPGQGAGTGELFF
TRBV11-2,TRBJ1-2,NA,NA,TGTGCCAGCAGCTTGACTTACCCTGAGGGAGGGGATGGCTACACCTTC,CASSLTYPEGGDGYTF
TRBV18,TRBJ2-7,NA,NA,TGTGCCAGCTCACCAGGACAGAGTTACGAGCAGTACTTC,CASSPGQSYEQYF
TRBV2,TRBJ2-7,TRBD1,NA,TGTGCCAGCAGTGTTGGGCGGACAGGGCGCTACGAGCAGTACTTC,CASSVGRTGRYEQYF
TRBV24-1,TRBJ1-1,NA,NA,TGTGCCACCAGTGACCCCCAGGGCGGAGCTTTCTTT,CATSDPQGGAFF
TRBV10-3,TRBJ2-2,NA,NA,TGTGCCAGGTCCGGGACTGCCACCGGGGAGCTGTTTTTT,CARSGTATGELFF
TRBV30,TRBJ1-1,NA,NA,TGTGCCTGGAGGTCGTCAGGGTCGTTCACTGAAGCTTTCTTT,CAWRSSGSFTEAFF
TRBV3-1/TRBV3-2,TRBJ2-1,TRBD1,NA,TGTGCCAGCAGCCAACCGGGACAGAGCTCCTACAATGAGCAGTTCTTC,CASSQPGQSSYNEQFF
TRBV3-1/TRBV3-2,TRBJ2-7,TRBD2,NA,TGTGCCACTCACAACCCAGCGACTAGCGGGGACGCCTACGAGCAGTACTTC,CATHNPATSGDAYEQYF
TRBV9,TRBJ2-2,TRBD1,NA,TGTGCCAGCAGCCCCGCGACAGGGCCCGGGGAGCTGTTTTTT,CASSPATGPGELFF
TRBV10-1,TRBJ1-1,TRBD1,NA,TGCGCCAGCAGTGAGTCGGGGACAGGGGACACTGAAGCTTTCTTT,CASSESGTGDTEAFF
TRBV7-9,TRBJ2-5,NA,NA,TGTGCCAGCAGCCAAGGACAGAATAGTCAAGAGACCCAGTACTTC,CASSQGQNSQETQYF
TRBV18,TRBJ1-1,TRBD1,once,TGTGCCAGCTCACCGATCTCAGGGGGCTTCGGGGCTTTCTTT,CASSPISGGFGAFF
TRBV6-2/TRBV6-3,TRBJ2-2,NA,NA,TGTGCCAGCAGTCCCCTCAGGGGGGTAGGGGAGCTGTTTTTT,CASSPLRGVGELFF
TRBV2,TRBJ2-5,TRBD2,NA,TGTGCCAGCAGTGCGTTGACTAGCGGGGGGCGGACCCAGTACTTC,CASSALTSGGRTQYF
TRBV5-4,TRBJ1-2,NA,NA,TGTGCCAGCAGCTTGGCTGGGCTGACTAACTATGGCTACACCTTC,CASSLAGLTNYGYTF
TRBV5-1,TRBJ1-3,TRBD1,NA,TGCGCCAGCAGCTTGCAACAGGGGTCCTCTGGAAACACCATATATTTT,CASSLQQGSSGNTIYF
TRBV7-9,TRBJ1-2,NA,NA,TGTGCCAGCAGCTTGGGGGGATTAAATGGCTACACCTTC,CASSLGGLNGYTF
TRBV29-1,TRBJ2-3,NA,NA,TGCAGCGTTGTTGGGGGGGCGAAAGATACGCAGTATTTT,CSVVGGAKDTQYF
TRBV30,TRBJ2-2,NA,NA,TGTGCCTGGAGTTCCCGTACCGGGGAGCTGTTTTTT,CAWSSRTGELFF